Listed here is a single T cell receptor beta chain. What antigen it recognizes has not been identified. Base qualities are missing; no much larger clone stands one base away. Collaborating institutions collected whole blood in K2EDTA tubes following their own protocols. For TCRbeta analysis, collaborators shipped samples in one of three forms: frozen whole blood, isolated PBMCs, or DNA extracted from either of those sample types. The record originates from a study of blood T cell repertoires in COVID-19 (dated by TCRdb to 2020 to 2021). About the investigation overall: Collaborator samples came from the United States, Italy and Spain and covered acute and convalescent phases of COVID-19. The material from the prospective study consisted of cDNA or gDNA derived from T cells, B-cell-depleted T cells, or PBMCs. The dataset comprised deeply sampled blood TCRbeta repertoires from subjects exposed to, actively infected with, or recovered from COVID-19. A freely available public database, intended as a resource for researchers studying the immune response to SARS-CoV-2, is where the repertoires were released. The samples were drawn from two sources: the first 160 participants of the ongoing ImmuneRACE study, and 1,000 to 1,500 subjects contributed by 6 global collaborators. A de-identified subject ID, COVID-19 status, age in years and sex were almost always included in the sample metadata. Where available, HLA class I and class II types were taken from metadata supplied by the sample provider and were not determined by assay-based typing.

The CDR3 starts with the cysteine, ends with the phenylalanine, and has 16 residues. Only the CDR3 part of the read is kept: 48 bases, read in frame from the first base. Sequences SNHLY (CDR1) and FYNNEI (CDR2) are obtained from the germline V gene. Relative to germline, V is missing 7 bases and J is missing 2 bases, with 13 bases of the junction outside any gene match. TCRbeta CDR3 regions were amplified from genomic DNA by means of the immunoSEQ Assay, a bias-controlled multiplex PCR. The study's processing was this. Nucleated cell counts per sample were estimated from amplification of reference gene primers within the assay. Sequence reads were collapsed and filtered to measure the absolute abundance of every unique TCRbeta CDR3 rearrangement. Productive Simpson clonality was computed per sample as the square root of Simpson's diversity index over productive rearrangements. The table was pulled from immuneACCESS by TCRdb, which kept in-frame rearrangements only. Such tables lose some clones; where checked, under half of the loss comes from unresolved V genes, and the rest has no known cause. That table is the source of V, J and clone size, and D and trimming were worked out from the DNA. The sample yields approximately 110,000 clones; 80% to 90% were counted once. Around 2.2% of the sample is in the top ten clones.

The full study reports these points: The quantity of clinical and demographic metadata differed by source and by participant and was supplied without curation.

The receptor was derived from a human donor in a cohort sampled during active COVID-19. The specimen was peripheral blood. The sequence is built from TRBV2 and TRBJ2-7; 8 central nucleotides agree with TRBD1. Here is the DNA: TGTGCCAGCAATCCCCAGGGGGCCTTGACTGCCTACGAGCAGTACTTC. Its protein is CASNPQGALTAYEQYF.